This TCR beta chain was obtained from a study of blood T cell repertoires in COVID-19. Study context: Whether acute or convalescent, the COVID-19 samples came from the United States, Italy and Spain. Nucleic acid was either cDNA or gDNA, and it came from T cells, B-cell-depleted T cells, or PBMCs.

Generated by immunoSEQ multiplex PCR, the TCRdb table keeps only in-frame clones and is missing some. There are about 130,000 clones in the sample; around 83% occur only once, and 15% to 20% lies in the top ten. Germline V gene sequence: CDR1 LNHDA, CDR2 SQIVND (reference sequence). This CDR3 comprises 14 residues. Participants were aged about 18 to 90 years, lived in roughly 23 US areas, and enrolled virtually. Participants had their cohort set by participant-reported clinical history. A note on this clone: At one of its ends the junction is not consistent with the germline gene, which may arise from a read error.

The origin of this receptor is a man aged 25 to 40 who had recovered from COVID-19. The V call is TRBV19, the J call TRBJ1-1; D gene uncertain. Sequences were obtained from PBMCs or T cells enriched from blood (not recorded which). CDR3 residues: CASSIDGEHTEAFF. In DNA, the CDR3 is TGTGCCAGTAGTATAGATGGGGAGCACACCGAAGCTTTCTTT.